A single sample gave rise to the 4 T cell receptor beta chains below, sequenced in a study of response to subunit inactivated influenza vaccine. TCRdb recomputed calls from the RT-PCR reads with MiXCR, one row per CDR3 protein. The repertoire holds 650,000 or so distinct CDR3 sequences, with around 15% as singletons. Sequencing used PBMCs from blood, obtained roughly 2 weeks before vaccination. The receptors shown here come from a man aged 45-65 years who received an inactivated influenza vaccine.

This clonotype turned up a few times. This chain connects TRBV15 to TRBJ2-3, with 8 bases aligning to TRBD1. V dropped 1 base and J dropped 4; count of bases not matched to a gene: 1. Germline V gene lookup returns CDR1 LNHNV and CDR2 YYDKDF (reference sequence). The CDR3 covers 14 residues. The CDR3 nucleotides read TGTGCCACCAGCAGAGCAGGGGGCCCAGATACGCAGTATTTT. This translates into CATSRAGGPDTQYF. Complete variable domain (other parts from reference TRBV15 and TRBJ2-3): DAMVIQNPRYQVTQFGKPVTLSCSQTLNHNVMYWYQQKSSQAPKLLFHYYDKDFNNEADTPDNFQSRRPNTSFCFLDIRSPGLGDTAMYLCATSRAGGPDTQYFGPGTRLTVL.

This clonotype came up a few times. The chain joins TRBV4-1 to TRBJ2-2; D might be TRBD1 (7 bases). The CDR3 is made up of 15 amino acids. V was trimmed by 1 base and J by 6 bases, leaving 12 bases between them. The germline V gene has CDR1 MGHRA and CDR2 YSYEKL. DNA of the CDR3: TGCGCCAGCAGCCAAGGCAGGGGGGTATCCGGGGAGCTGTTTTTT. Translated, it gives CASSQGRGVSGELFF.

This chain links TRBV12-3 or TRBV12-4 with TRBJ2-2, with D tentatively TRBD1 (5 bases). The CDR3 consists of 13 residues. V gave up 7 bases and J gave up 7 bases, with 13 bases separating them. The CDR3 region is CASNPQDGGELFF. CDR3 coding DNA: TGTGCCAGCAATCCACAGGATGGCGGGGAGCTGTTTTTT.

The chain has TRBV4-2 and TRBJ2-6; 8 bases match TRBD1. V gave up 0 bases and J gave up 0 bases; unmatched junction bases: 13. CDR3 size: 21 residues. Per germline, CDR1 LGHNA and CDR2 YNFKEQ. CDR3 sequence: CASSQEGPGGLASSGANVLTF. In DNA, the CDR3 is TGTGCCAGCAGCCAAGAAGGTCCAGGGGGCCTGGCGAGCTCTGGGGCCAACGTCCTGACTTTC.